The sequence of this T cell receptor beta chain was determined in a study of response to subunit inactivated influenza vaccine. The study, taken as a whole, reports: It was the authors' suggestion that each seasonal influenza vaccination recruits few new T cells.

From the RT-PCR reads, TCRdb called clonotypes with MiXCR, one entry per CDR3 protein. The top ten hold roughly 12% of the sample, which has hundreds of thousands of distinct CDR3 sequences, approximately 11% seen once. This clonotype was counted ten times or more. Its antigen remains unknown. The clonotype comes from a man aged 50 to 60 who received an inactivated influenza vaccine. The sample in question was PBMCs from blood, obtained roughly 45 days after vaccination.

The CDR3: CASSVSRGASSYNEQFF. CDR3 DNA: TGTGCCAGCAGCGTCAGTAGGGGGGCGAGCTCCTACAATGAGCAGTTCTTC. This chain links TRBV9 with TRBJ2-1; D is perhaps TRBD1 or TRBD2 (6 bases each). The CDR3 sequence is 17 residues long. V lost 2 bases to trimming and J lost 0 bases, with 15 bases between them. Germline V gives CDR1 SGDLS, CDR2 YYNGEE.